This T cell receptor (beta chain) was sequenced for a study of patients and donors after allogeneic stem cell transplantation. TCRdb fed the RT-PCR reads into MiXCR, producing one record per CDR3 protein. The sample lists about 210,000 distinct CDR3 sequences; less than 50% were seen once. Input material: blood, either unsorted or a sorted T cell fraction (not recorded which). The source is a human donor who was either an allogeneic HSCT recipient or a stem cell or donor lymphocyte infusion donor (not recorded which). It is not recorded whose cells these are; they may come from a transplant donor.

CDR3 region: CASSSPGGVETQYF. For the CDR3, the DNA is TGTGCCAGCAGTTCGCCCGGCGGGGTGGAGACCCAGTACTTC. The chain recombines TRBV28 with TRBJ2-5, with a tentative D call TRBD2 (6 bases). In germline, CDR1 is MDHEN, CDR2 SYDVKM. The length of the CDR3 is 14 residues. The ends were cut back, 4 bases at V and 5 bases at J, with 14 bases in the middle.